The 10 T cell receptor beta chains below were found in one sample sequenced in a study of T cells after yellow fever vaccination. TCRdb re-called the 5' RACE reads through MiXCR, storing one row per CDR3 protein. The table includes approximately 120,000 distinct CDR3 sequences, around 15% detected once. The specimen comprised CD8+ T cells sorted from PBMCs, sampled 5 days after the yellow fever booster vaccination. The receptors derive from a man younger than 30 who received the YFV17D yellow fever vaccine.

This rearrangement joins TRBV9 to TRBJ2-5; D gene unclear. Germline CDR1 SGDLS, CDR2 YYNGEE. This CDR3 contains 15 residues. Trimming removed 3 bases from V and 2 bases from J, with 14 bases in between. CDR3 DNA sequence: TGTGCCAGCAGCGACGGTGGGAAGAGTCAAGAGACCCAGTACTTC. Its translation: CASSDGGKSQETQYF. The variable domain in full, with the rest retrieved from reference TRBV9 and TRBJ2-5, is DSGVTQTPKHLITATGQRVTLRCSPRSGDLSVYWYQQSLDQGLQFLIQYYNGEERAKGNILERFSAQQFPDLHSELNLSSLELGDSALYFCASSDGGKSQETQYFGPGTRLLVL.

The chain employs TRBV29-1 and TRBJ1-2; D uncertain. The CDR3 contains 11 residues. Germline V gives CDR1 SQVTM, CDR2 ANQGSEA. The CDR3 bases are TGCTCTGCACGCGAAATAGCTGGCTACACCTTC. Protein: CSAREIAGYTF. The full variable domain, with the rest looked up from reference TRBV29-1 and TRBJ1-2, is SAVISQKPSRDICQRGTSLTIQCQVDSQVTMMFWYRQQPGQSLTLIATANQGSEATYESGFVIDKFPISRPNLTFSTLTVSNMSPEDSSIYLCSAREIAGYTFGSGTRLTVV.

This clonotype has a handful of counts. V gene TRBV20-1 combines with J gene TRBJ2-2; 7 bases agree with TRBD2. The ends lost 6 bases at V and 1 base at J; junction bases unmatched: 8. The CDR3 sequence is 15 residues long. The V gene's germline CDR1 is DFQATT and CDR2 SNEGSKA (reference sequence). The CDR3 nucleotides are TGCAGTGCAAGCCTGGGGGGGATGAACACCGGGGAGCTGTTTTTT. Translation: CSASLGGMNTGELFF.

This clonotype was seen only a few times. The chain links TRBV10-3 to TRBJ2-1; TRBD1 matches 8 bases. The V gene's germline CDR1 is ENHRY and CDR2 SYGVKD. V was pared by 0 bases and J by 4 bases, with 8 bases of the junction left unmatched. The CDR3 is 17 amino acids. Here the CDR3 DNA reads TGTGCCATCAGTGAGTCACCAGGGGGCCTAGGTTACAATGAGCAGTTCTTC. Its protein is CAISESPGGLGYNEQFF.

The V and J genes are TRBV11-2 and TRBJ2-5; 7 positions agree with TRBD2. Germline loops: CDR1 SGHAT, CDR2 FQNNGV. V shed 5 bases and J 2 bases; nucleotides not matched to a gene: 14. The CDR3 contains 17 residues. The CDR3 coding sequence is TGTGCCAGCAGCGTTGGCCAGGGATGGGGGGGTCAAGAGACCCAGTACTTC. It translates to CASSVGQGWGGQETQYF.

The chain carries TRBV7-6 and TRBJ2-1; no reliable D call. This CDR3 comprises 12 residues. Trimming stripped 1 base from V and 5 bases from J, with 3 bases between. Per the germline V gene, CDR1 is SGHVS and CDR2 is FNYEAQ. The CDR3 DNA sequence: TGTGCCAGCAGCTTAGGTCACAATGAGCAGTTCTTC. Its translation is CASSLGHNEQFF.

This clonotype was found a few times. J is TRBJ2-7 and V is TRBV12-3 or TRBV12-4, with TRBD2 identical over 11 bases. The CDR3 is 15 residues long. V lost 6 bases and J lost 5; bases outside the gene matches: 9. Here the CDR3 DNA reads TGTGCCAGCAGCCCCACTAGCGGGGGAGGACACGAGCAGTACTTC. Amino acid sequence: CASSPTSGGGHEQYF.

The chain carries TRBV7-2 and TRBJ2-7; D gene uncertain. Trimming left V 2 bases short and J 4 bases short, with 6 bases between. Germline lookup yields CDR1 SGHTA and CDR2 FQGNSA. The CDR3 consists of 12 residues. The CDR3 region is CASSLNPYEQYF. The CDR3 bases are TGTGCCAGCAGCTTAAACCCTTACGAGCAGTACTTC. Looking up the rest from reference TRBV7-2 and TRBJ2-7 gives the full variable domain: GAGVSQSPSNKVTEKGKDVELRCDPISGHTALYWYRQSLGQGLEFLIYFQGNSAPDKSGLPSDRFSAERTGGSVSTLTIQRTQQEDSAVYLCASSLNPYEQYFGPGTRLTVT.

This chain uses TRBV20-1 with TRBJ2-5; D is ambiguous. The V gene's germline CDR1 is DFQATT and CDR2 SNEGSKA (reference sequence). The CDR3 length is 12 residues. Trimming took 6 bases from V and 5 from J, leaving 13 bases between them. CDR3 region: CSAHGDWETQYF. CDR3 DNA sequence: TGCAGTGCCCACGGCGACTGGGAGACCCAGTACTTC.

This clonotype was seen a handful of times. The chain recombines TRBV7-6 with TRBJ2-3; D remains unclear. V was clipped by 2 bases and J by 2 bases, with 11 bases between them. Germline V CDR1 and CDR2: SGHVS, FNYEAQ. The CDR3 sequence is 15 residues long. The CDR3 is CASSLSFGFTDTQYF. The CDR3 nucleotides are TGTGCCAGCAGCTTAAGTTTTGGCTTCACAGATACGCAGTATTTT.